Listed below are T cell receptor beta chains from one sample, sequenced in a study of cytomegalovirus exposure and HLA in healthy donors. Sequencing used immunoSEQ multiplex PCR; TCRdb keeps in-frame clones, though not all of them. The repertoire holds 150,000 to 200,000 clones, around four fifths seen once, with about 4% in the top ten. Sequences were obtained from PBMCs. Receptors originate from a man aged 50 to 60 in good health and CMV-seropositive. Both conserved end residues are part of each CDR3. The D gene is left open where the match is weak. Some rows have no size entry. The others give once, few or many, or a class for an expanded clone.

size,V,J,D,DNA,CDR3
-,TRBV5-1,TRBJ2-5,TRBD2,TGCGCCAGCAGCTTGGTAGTCTCTAGCGGGGTCGAGACCCAGTACTTC,CASSLVVSSGVETQYF
once,TRBV5-1,TRBJ2-5,TRBD2,TGCGCCAGCAGCTTCCTCCCCATAAATCGACTAGCGGGTGAAAAAGAGACCCAGTACTTC,CASSFLPINRLAGEKETQYF
-,TRBV4-3,TRBJ2-7,-,TGCGCCAGCAGCCAAGATAGGCAAGGGAGGGGGGGCGAGCAGTACTTC,CASSQDRQGRGGEQYF
-,TRBV20-1,TRBJ2-7,-,TGCAGTGCCCCCCGCGGCCCATCGCGGTACTTC,CSAPRGPSRYF
-,TRBV14,TRBJ2-2,TRBD1,TGTGCCAGCAGCCAGACAGGGGGCTTCGGGGAGCTGTTTTTT,CASSQTGGFGELFF
few,TRBV5-4,TRBJ1-6,TRBD1,TGTGCCAGCAGCCCTACAGGGGATAGAACTCCCCTCCACTTT,CASSPTGDRTPLHF
-,TRBV30,TRBJ2-7,-,TGTGCCTGGAGTGTTCGGGTTTCGGCCGAGCAGTACTTC,CAWSVRVSAEQYF
-,TRBV28,TRBJ2-5,-,TGTGCCAGCCGGACGGGGAACAGAGAGACCCAGTACTTC,CASRTGNRETQYF
-,TRBV11-3,TRBJ2-3,TRBD2,TGTGCCAGCAGCCCGGGCAAGCGGGAGGTTAAAGATACGCAGTATTTT,CASSPGKREVKDTQYF
-,TRBV29-1,TRBJ1-5,-,TGCAGCGTTTCGGACGGGAGGAATCAGCCCCAGCATTTT,CSVSDGRNQPQHF
-,TRBV4-1,TRBJ2-7,-,TGCGCCAGCAGCCAAGTTACGAGCTCCTACGAGCAGTACTTC,CASSQVTSSYEQYF
-,TRBV7-9,TRBJ1-5,-,TGTGCCAGCAGCCTTGACAATGTTAGCAATCAGCCCCAGCATTTT,CASSLDNVSNQPQHF
-,TRBV18,TRBJ1-1,TRBD1,TGTGCCAGCTCACAGGGGGCAGACACTGAAGCTTTCTTT,CASSQGADTEAFF
-,TRBV2,TRBJ2-7,-,TGTGCCAGCAGTGGGGGCGTTTGGGGATACGAGCAGTACTTC,CASSGGVWGYEQYF
-,TRBV15,TRBJ2-5,-,TGTGCCACCAGCAGAGGCCCCGGAGAGACCCAGTACTTC,CATSRGPGETQYF
-,TRBV14,TRBJ2-7,-,TGTGCCAGCAGCCAAGATTTCGGCGGAGCCACCTACGAGCAGTACTTC,CASSQDFGGATYEQYF
few,TRBV5-1,TRBJ2-3,TRBD2,TGCGCCAGCAGCATCCCTTCTCTCGTTCTAGCGGCGGGCACAGATACGCAGTATTTT,CASSIPSLVLAAGTDTQYF
-,TRBV28,TRBJ2-7,TRBD1,TGTGCCAGCAGTTCTGGACAGGGCGGAGAGCAGTACTTC,CASSSGQGGEQYF
few,TRBV7-8,TRBJ1-5,-,TGTGCCAGCAGCCGTGGACAAAATAGCAATCAGCCCCAGCATTTT,CASSRGQNSNQPQHF
-,TRBV5-8,TRBJ2-2,TRBD2,TGTGCCAGCAGAGGCGGGAGTCGCACCGGGGAGCTGTTTTTT,CASRGGSRTGELFF
-,TRBV4-1,TRBJ2-2,-,TGCGCCAGCAGCTCTAAGACAGATTCGAACACCGGGGAGCTGTTTTTT,CASSSKTDSNTGELFF
-,TRBV30,TRBJ1-2,-,TGTGCCTGGAGTGTAGTAGTTAACTATGGCTACACCTTC,CAWSVVVNYGYTF
-,TRBV6-1,TRBJ1-3,-,TGTGCCAGCAGTGTAGTACTTCACTCTGGAAACACCATATATTTT,CASSVVLHSGNTIYF
-,TRBV4-1,TRBJ2-5,-,TGCGCCAGCAGCCAAGATAGGGGGATTCGACAAGAGACCCAGTACTTC,CASSQDRGIRQETQYF
-,TRBV28,TRBJ2-2,-,TGTGCCAGCAGTTTAAGGGGGAGTCCGACCGGGGAGCTGTTTTTT,CASSLRGSPTGELFF
-,TRBV5-4,TRBJ2-2,TRBD2,TGTGCCAGCAGCTTTTCGGGAGGGGGAATCGCCGGGGAGCTGTTTTTT,CASSFSGGGIAGELFF
-,TRBV18,TRBJ2-5,TRBD2,TGTGCCAGCTCACCACTTCGTTTCAGACTAGCGGGCTCCGGGGAGACCCAGTACTTC,CASSPLRFRLAGSGETQYF
-,TRBV5-4,TRBJ2-7,-,TGTGCCAGCAGCTCCCAGGGGGGCGATACCTACGAGCAGTACTTC,CASSSQGGDTYEQYF
once,TRBV6-4,TRBJ2-7,-,TGTGCCAGCGCGGGACTCCCCTCCTACGAGCAGTACTTC,CASAGLPSYEQYF
-,TRBV27,TRBJ1-1,-,TGTGCCAGCAGTTTGCCAGGGGACACTGAAGCTTTCTTT,CASSLPGDTEAFF
-,TRBV14,TRBJ2-3,TRBD2,TGTGCCAGCAGCCTCGCCAGCCTAGCGGGAGGTAGGGATACGCAGTATTTT,CASSLASLAGGRDTQYF
-,TRBV19,TRBJ2-7,TRBD2,TGTGCCAGTAGTATACTAGCGGGAGAGACCTACGAGCAGTACTTC,CASSILAGETYEQYF
once,TRBV7-8,TRBJ1-4,-,TGTGCCAGCAGCCCAGGGTCCCCTATTCCAACTAATGAAAAACTGTTTTTT,CASSPGSPIPTNEKLFF
-,TRBV7-2,TRBJ1-2,TRBD1,TGTGCCAGCAGCCTTGGACAGGGGGCGGCCTATGGCTACACCTTC,CASSLGQGAAYGYTF
-,TRBV18,TRBJ1-5,-,TGTGCCAGCTCACCAGGCAGGGGAGGCAATCAGCCCCAGCATTTT,CASSPGRGGNQPQHF
few,TRBV11-3,TRBJ2-1,TRBD2,TGTGCCAGCAGCTTCTCAAAGACTAGCGGGAGGGCCGAAGAGCAGTTCTTC,CASSFSKTSGRAEEQFF
-,TRBV29-1,TRBJ2-7,-,TGCAGCGTAAGACCGGGCCCCCTATACGGGGATTACGAGCAGTACTTC,CSVRPGPLYGDYEQYF
once,TRBV28,TRBJ2-1,TRBD2,TGTGCCAGCAGTCCCAATGGACTAGCGGAGCTCTACAATGAGCAGTTCTTC,CASSPNGLAELYNEQFF
few,TRBV2,TRBJ2-3,TRBD1,TGTGCCAGCAACAGGGGGCGCACAGATACGCAGTATTTT,CASNRGRTDTQYF